One and the same sample provided the 7 T cell receptor beta chains below, sequenced in a study of T cells in Graves' hyperthyroidism and ophthalmopathy. The CDR3 regions of TCR beta were amplified from RNA transcripts. First-round RT-PCR of the TCR CDR3 relied on the HTBI primer set. TCRdb passed the multiplex PCR reads through MiXCR, listing each CDR3 protein once. This sample has a few hundred thousand distinct CDR3 sequences, with around a sixth found just once. Specimen: blood. These TCRs come from a woman aged 25-40 years with Graves' hyperthyroidism.

Only one count was recorded for this clonotype. The chain recombines TRBV27 with TRBJ1-4; TRBD1 matches at 9 bases. CDR3 length: 15 amino acids. V shed 5 bases, J shed 15 bases, and the junction held 16 bases outside the gene matches. From germline, CDR1 is MNHEY and CDR2 SMNVEV (reference sequence). In DNA form, the CDR3 reads TGTGCCAGCAGTCTGACCGGGACAGGGCGGACTGTGTTGTTTTTT. Protein product: CASSLTGTGRTVLFF.

This chain links TRBV28 with TRBJ2-7, with TRBD2 identical over 7 bases. The germline V gene encodes CDR1 MDHEN and CDR2 SYDVKM. The CDR3 extends over 15 amino acids. Germline trimming cut 5 bases from V and 3 bases from J; bases unmatched to any gene: 10. The CDR3 nucleotides are TGTGCCAGCAGTCGGACGGGGGGAGGTCTCTACGAGCAGTACTTC. Translating it yields CASSRTGGGLYEQYF.

The chain carries TRBV20-1 and TRBJ1-4, with 8 bases that match TRBD1. This CDR3 contains 12 residues. V shed 6 bases, J shed 7 bases, and the junction held 4 bases outside the gene matches. Germline CDR1 and CDR2: DFQATT and SNEGSKA (reference sequence). CDR3 bases: TGCAGTGCCGCAGGGGGCCGTGAAAAACTGTTTTTT. Translated, it gives CSAAGGREKLFF.

This clonotype came up many times. DNA for the CDR3: TGTGCCAGCAGACCTTCCCGGACAGGGATCCACGAGCAGTACTTC. Amino acid sequence: CASRPSRTGIHEQYF. The genes are TRBV27 and TRBJ2-7, with 8 bases matching TRBD1. With 6 bases clipped from V and 5 bases from J, the junction kept 12 bases outside the gene matches. CDR1 MNHEY and CDR2 SMNVEV come from the germline V gene (reference sequence). This CDR3 region has 15 residues.

This clonotype turned up a few times. V and J are TRBV7-2 and TRBJ2-6; D is unclear. The ends were cut back, 5 bases at V and 0 bases at J, with 14 bases in the middle. The CDR3 sequence is 17 residues long. Germline values: CDR1 SGHTA, CDR2 FQGNSA. CDR3 sequence: CASSLYEFFSGANVLTF. The DNA of the CDR3 is TGTGCCAGCAGCCTCTACGAATTCTTCTCTGGGGCCAACGTCCTGACTTTC.

This clonotype was counted a few times. The J gene is TRBJ2-7, the V gene TRBV6-1; 8 bases fit TRBD2. V was clipped by 6 bases and J by 2 bases; unmatched bases: 21. The CDR3 has 19 amino acids. The germline V gene has CDR1 MNHNS and CDR2 SASEGT. CDR3 region: CASRKQGLSAGVSPYEQYF. CDR3 DNA: TGTGCCAGCAGGAAGCAGGGATTATCAGCGGGAGTCTCTCCCTACGAGCAGTACTTC.

The J gene is TRBJ1-3, the V gene TRBV12-3 or TRBV12-4; perhaps TRBD1 as D (5 bases). This CDR3 spans 14 amino acids. Trimming stripped 6 bases from V and 0 bases from J, with 9 bases between. The CDR3 loop reads CASSQGFSGNTIYF. The CDR3 DNA follows: TGTGCCAGCAGCCAGGGATTCTCTGGAAACACCATATATTTT.